The clone carrying this TCR beta chain is labeled as medium-sized. Germline V lookup: CDR1 SEHNR, CDR2 FQNEAQ (reference sequence). This CDR3 spans 15 amino acids. V gave up 1 base and J gave up 0 bases, with 8 bases separating them. This entry comes from a study of blood T cell repertoires in COVID-19. Method: immunoSEQ multiplex PCR; TCRdb's copy keeps in-frame clones and lacks some. The sample includes about 190,000 clones, approximately 79% of them seen just once. The chain couples TRBV7-9 to TRBJ2-3; TRBD2 might be the D (6 bases). The sequence was obtained from a woman aged 45-65 years with acute or convalescent COVID-19. The sample taken for sequencing was peripheral blood. This CDR3 reads CASSLVAVSTDTQYF. CDR3 coding DNA: TGTGCCAGCAGCTTAGTAGCGGTTAGCACAGATACGCAGTATTTT.